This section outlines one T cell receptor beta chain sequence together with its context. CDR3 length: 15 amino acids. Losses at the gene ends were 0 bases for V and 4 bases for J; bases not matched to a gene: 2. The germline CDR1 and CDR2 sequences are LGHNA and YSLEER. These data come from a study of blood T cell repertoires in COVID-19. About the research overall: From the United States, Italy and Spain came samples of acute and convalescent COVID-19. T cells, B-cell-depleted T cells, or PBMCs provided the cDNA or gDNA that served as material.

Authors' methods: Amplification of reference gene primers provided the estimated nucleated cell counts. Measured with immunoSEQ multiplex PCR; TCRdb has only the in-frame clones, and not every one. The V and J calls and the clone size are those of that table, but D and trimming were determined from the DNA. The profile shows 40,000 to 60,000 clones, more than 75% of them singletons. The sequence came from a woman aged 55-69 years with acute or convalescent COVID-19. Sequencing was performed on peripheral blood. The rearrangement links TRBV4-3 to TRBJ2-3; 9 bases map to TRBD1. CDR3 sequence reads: CASSQDWDRADTQYF. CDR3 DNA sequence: TGCGCCAGCAGCCAAGACTGGGACAGGGCAGATACGCAGTATTTT.